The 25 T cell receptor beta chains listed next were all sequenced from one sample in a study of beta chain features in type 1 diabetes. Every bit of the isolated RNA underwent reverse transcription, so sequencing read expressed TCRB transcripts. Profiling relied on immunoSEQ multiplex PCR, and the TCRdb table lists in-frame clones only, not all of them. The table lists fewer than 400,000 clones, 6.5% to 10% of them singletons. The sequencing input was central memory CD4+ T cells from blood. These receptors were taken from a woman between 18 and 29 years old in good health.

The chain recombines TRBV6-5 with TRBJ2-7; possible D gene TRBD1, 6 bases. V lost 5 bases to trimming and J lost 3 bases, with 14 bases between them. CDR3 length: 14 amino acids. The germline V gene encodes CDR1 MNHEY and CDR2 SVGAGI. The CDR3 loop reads CASSRQDLHYEQYF. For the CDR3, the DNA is TGTGCCAGCAGTCGACAGGATCTCCACTACGAGCAGTACTTC.

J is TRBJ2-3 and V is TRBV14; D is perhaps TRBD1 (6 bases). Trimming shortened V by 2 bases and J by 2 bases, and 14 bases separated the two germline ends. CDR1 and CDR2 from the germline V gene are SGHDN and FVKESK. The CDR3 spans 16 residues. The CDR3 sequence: CASSQYRADFTDTQYF. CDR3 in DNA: TGTGCCAGCAGCCAATACAGGGCTGATTTCACAGATACGCAGTATTTT.

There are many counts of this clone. CDR3 residues: CASSPIDSTGELFF. The DNA for the CDR3 is TGTGCCAGCTCACCAATTGACAGCACCGGGGAGCTGTTTTTT. The chain uses TRBV18 and TRBJ2-2; a weak D match, TRBD1 (5 bases). V lost 2 bases, J lost 4 bases, and 8 bases lay in between. Germline assignment: CDR1 KGHSH and CDR2 LQKENI. The length of the CDR3 is 14 residues.

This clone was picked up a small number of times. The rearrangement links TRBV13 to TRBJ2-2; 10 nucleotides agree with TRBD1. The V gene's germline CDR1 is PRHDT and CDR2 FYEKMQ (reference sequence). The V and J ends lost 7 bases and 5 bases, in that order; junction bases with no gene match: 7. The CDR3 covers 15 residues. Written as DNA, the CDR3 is TGTGCCAGCACCAGTCGGGACAGGGGTACCGGGGAGCTGTTTTTT. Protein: CASTSRDRGTGELFF.

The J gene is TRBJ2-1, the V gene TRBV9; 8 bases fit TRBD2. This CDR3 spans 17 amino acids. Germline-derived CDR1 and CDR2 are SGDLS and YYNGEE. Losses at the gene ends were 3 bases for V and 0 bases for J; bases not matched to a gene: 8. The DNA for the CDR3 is TGTGCCAGCAGCGGCGGTCAGAGCGGGGGCTCCTACAATGAGCAGTTCTTC. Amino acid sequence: CASSGGQSGGSYNEQFF.

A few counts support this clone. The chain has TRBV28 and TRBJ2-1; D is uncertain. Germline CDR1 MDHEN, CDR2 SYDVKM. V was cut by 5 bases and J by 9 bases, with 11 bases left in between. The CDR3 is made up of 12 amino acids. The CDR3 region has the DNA TGTGCCAGCAGTCCCCAGGTTGGTGAGCAGTTCTTC. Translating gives CASSPQVGEQFF.

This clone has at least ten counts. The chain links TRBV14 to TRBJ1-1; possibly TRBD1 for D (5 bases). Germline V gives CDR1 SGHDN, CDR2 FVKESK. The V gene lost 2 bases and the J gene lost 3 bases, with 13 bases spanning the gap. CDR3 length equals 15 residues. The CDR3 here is CASSQNGGGYTEAFF. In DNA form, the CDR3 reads TGTGCCAGCAGCCAAAACGGTGGGGGATACACTGAAGCTTTCTTT.

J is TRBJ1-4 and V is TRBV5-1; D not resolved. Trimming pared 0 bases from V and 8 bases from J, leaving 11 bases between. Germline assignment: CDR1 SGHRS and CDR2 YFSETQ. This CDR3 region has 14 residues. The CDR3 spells CASSLGGWREKLFF. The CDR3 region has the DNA TGCGCCAGCAGCTTGGGGGGTTGGAGAGAAAAACTGTTTTTT.

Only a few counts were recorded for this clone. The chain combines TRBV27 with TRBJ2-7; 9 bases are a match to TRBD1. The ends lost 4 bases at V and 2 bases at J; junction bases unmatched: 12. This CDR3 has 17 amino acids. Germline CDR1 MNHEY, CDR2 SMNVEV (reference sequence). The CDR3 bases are TGTGCCAGCAGTTCTCCCACGAGGGGACAGGGCCCCTACGAGCAGTACTTC. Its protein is CASSSPTRGQGPYEQYF.

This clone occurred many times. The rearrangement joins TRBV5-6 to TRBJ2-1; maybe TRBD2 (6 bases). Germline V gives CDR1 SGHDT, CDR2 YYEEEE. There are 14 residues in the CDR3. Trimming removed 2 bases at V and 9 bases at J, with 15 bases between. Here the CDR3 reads CASSFGSGVGEQFF. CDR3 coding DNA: TGTGCCAGCAGCTTCGGATCGGGGGTGGGTGAGCAGTTCTTC. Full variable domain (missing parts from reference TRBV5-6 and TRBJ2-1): DAGVTQSPTHLIKTRGQQVTLRCSPKSGHDTVSWYQQALGQGPQFIFQYYEEEERQRGNFPDRFSGHQFPNYSSELNVNALLLGDSALYLCASSFGSGVGEQFFGPGTRLTVL.

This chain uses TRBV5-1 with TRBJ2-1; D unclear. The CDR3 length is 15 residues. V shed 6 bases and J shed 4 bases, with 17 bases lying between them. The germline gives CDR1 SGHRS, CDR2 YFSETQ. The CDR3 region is CASIQEPGEYNEQFF. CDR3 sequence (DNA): TGCGCCAGCATCCAAGAACCGGGCGAATACAATGAGCAGTTCTTC.

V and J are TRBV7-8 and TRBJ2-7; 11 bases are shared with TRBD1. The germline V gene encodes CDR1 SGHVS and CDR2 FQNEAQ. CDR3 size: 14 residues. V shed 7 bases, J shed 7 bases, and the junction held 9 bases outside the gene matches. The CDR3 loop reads CASNPGQGGREQYF. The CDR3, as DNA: TGTGCCAGCAACCCGGGACAGGGGGGCCGAGAGCAGTACTTC.

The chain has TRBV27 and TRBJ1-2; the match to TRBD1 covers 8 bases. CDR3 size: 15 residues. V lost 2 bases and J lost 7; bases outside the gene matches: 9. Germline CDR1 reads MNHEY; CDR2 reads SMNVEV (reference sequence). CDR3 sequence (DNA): TGTGCCAGCAGTTTAAGCTCAGGGGGCAGGAGTGGCTACACCTTC. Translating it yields CASSLSSGGRSGYTF.

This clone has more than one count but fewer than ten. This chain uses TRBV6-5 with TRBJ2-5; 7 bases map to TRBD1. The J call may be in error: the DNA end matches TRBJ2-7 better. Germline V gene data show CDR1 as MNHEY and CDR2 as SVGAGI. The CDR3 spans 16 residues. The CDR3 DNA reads TGTGCCAGCAGTTTTACCCCACAGGGGTCGACCTACGAGCAGTACTTC. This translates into CASSFTPQGSTYEQYF.

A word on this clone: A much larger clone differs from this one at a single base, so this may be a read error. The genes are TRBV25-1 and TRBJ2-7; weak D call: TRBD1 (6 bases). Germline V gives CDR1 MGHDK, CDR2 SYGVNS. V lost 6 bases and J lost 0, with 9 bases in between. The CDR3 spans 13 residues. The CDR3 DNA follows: TGTGCCAGCAGGGGGGACAACTCCTACGAGCAGTACTTC. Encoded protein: CASRGDNSYEQYF.

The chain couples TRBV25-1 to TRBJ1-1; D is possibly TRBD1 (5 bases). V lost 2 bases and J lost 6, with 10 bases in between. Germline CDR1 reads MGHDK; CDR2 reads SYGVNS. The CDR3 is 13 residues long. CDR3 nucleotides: TGTGCCAGCAGTGAACTCTTGGGGGCTGAAGCTTTCTTT. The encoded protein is CASSELLGAEAFF. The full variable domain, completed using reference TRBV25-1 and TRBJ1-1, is EADIYQTPRYLVIGTGKKITLECSQTMGHDKMYWYQQDPGMELHLIHYSYGVNSTEKGDLSSESTVSRIRTEHFPLTLESARPSHTSQYLCASSELLGAEAFFGQGTRLTVV.

The CDR3 loop is CASDYLGGRGTDTQYF. As DNA, the CDR3 is TGTGCCAGCGACTACCTGGGGGGGAGAGGCACAGATACGCAGTATTTT. The chain recombines TRBV2 with TRBJ2-3; 7 nucleotides align to TRBD2. V lost 8 bases and J lost 1; bases outside the gene matches: 12. CDR1 SNHLY and CDR2 FYNNEI come from the germline V gene. This CDR3 has 16 amino acids.

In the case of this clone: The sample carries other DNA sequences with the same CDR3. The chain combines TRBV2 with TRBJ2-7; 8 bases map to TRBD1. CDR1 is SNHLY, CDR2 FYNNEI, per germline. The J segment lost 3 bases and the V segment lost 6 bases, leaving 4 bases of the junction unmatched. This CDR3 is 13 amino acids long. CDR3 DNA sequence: TGTGCCAGCAGAAAGGACAGGGACTACGAGCAGTACTTC. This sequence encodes CASRKDRDYEQYF.

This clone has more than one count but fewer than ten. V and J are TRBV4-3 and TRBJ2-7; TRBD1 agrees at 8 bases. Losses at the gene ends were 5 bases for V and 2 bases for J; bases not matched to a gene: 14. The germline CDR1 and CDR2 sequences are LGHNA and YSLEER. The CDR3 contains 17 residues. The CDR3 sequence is CASSAVQPRGPTYEQYF. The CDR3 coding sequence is TGCGCCAGCAGCGCCGTCCAACCCAGGGGGCCCACCTACGAGCAGTACTTC.

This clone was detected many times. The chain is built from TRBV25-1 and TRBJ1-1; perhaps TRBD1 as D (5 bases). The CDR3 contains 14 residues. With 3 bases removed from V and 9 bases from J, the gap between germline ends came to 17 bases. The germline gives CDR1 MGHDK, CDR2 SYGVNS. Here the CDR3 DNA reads TGTGCCAGCAGTGATTCGGGGGAGGCGACTAAAGCTTTCTTT. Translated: CASSDSGEATKAFF.

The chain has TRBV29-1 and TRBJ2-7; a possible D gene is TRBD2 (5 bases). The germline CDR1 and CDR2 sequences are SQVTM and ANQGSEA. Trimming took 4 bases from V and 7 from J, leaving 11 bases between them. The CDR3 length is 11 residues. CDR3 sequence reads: CSVASGDEQYF. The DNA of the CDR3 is TGCAGCGTTGCAAGCGGAGATGAGCAGTACTTC.

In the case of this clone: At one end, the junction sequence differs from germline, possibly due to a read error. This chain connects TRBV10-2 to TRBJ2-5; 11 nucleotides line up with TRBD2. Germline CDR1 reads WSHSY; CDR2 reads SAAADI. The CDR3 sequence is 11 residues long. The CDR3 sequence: CATSGGETQYF. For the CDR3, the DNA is TGTGCCACTAGCGGGGGAGAGACCCAGTACTTC.

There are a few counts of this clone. The CDR3 is CASSPPWAGGSGELFF. CDR3 sequence (DNA): TGTGCCAGCAGCCCTCCGTGGGCGGGAGGTTCCGGGGAGCTGTTTTTT. V gene TRBV5-4 combines with J gene TRBJ2-2; 8 positions agree with TRBD2. CDR3 length equals 16 residues. Per the germline V gene, CDR1 is SGHNT and CDR2 is YYREEE (reference sequence). V trimming: 4 bases; J trimming: 6 bases; junction bases outside the gene matches: 11.

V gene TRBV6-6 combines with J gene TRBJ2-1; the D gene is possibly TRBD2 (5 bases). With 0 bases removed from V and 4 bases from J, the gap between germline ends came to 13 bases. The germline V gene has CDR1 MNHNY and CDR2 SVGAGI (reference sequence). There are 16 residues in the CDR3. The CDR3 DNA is TGTGCCAGCAGTTACTCAGCCCACCGAGGGTACAATGAGCAGTTCTTC. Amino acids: CASSYSAHRGYNEQFF.

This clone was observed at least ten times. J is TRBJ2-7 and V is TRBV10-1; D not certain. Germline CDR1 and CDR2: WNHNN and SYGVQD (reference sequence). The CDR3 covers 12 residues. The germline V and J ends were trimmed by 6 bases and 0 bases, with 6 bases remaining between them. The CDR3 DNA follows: TGCGCCAGCAGCCTCTCCTCCTACGAGCAGTACTTC. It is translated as CASSLSSYEQYF.